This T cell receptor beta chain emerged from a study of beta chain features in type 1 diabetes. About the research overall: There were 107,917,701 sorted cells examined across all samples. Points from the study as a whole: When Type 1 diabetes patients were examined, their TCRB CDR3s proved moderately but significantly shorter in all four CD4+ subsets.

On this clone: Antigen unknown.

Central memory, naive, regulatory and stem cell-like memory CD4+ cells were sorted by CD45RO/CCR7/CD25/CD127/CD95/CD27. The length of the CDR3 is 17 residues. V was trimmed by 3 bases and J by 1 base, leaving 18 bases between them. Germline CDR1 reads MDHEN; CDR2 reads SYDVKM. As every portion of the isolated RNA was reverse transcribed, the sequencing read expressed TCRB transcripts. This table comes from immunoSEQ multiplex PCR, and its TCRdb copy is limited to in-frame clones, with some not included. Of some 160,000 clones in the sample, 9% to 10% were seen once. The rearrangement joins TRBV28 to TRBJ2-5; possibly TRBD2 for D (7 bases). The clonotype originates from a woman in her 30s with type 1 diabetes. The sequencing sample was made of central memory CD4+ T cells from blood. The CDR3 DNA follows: TGTGCCAGCAGTTTGGGGGCACTGGGGGGGCCCCAAGAGACCCAGTACTTC. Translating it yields CASSLGALGGPQETQYF.